These 3 T cell receptor beta chains originate from one sample sequenced in a study of cytomegalovirus exposure and HLA in healthy donors. This PCR relied on a set of 60 Vbeta primers and 13 Jbeta primers. Sequencing used immunoSEQ multiplex PCR; TCRdb keeps in-frame clones, though not all of them. The table has more than 150,000 clones, over 80% seen once. Sequencing was done on a sample of PBMCs. Receptor source: a woman aged 18-29 years in good health and CMV-seronegative.

This chain joins TRBV9 and TRBJ2-1, with 10 nucleotides matching TRBD2. With 0 bases clipped from V and 9 bases from J, the junction kept 15 bases outside the gene matches. The CDR3 contains 18 residues. Per germline, CDR1 SGDLS and CDR2 YYNGEE. For the CDR3, the DNA is TGTGCCAGCAGCGTAGAGGGTTGGAGCGGGGGGGCTCGGGGTGAGCAGTTCTTC. Translation gives CASSVEGWSGGARGEQFF.

V gene TRBV7-3 combines with J gene TRBJ1-1; the match to TRBD1 covers 9 bases. Trimming took 4 bases from V and 3 from J; bases not matched to a gene: 9. This CDR3 contains 16 residues. Germline V gene sequence: CDR1 SGHTA, CDR2 FQGTGA. The CDR3 DNA reads TGTGCCAGCAGCTCGACAGGGGGGTTGGTGCACACTGAAGCTTTCTTT. It codes for CASSSTGGLVHTEAFF.

In its sample, this clone was seen once. Germline and junction disagree at one end, which may indicate a read error. The chain carries TRBV7-9 and TRBJ2-7; 7 bases are a match to TRBD2. This CDR3 region has 12 residues. The V gene's germline CDR1 is SEHNR and CDR2 FQNEAQ (reference sequence). In DNA form, the CDR3 reads TGTTCCAGCAGTTCAACCATAGCGGGGCAGTACTTC. Amino acid sequence: CSSSSTIAGQYF. Drawing the rest from reference TRBV7-9 and TRBJ2-7, the complete variable domain is DTGVSQNPRHKITKRGQNVTFRCDPISEHNRLYWYRQTLGQGPEFLTYFQNEAQLEKSRLLSDRFSAERPKGSFSTLEIQRTEQGDSAMYLCSSSSTIAGQYFGPGTRLTVT.